Below, 22 T cell receptor beta chains from the same sample are listed, as sequenced in a study of Tregs in tolerant kidney transplant recipients. Related graft donors supplied nonmyeloablative bone marrow transplants, and mixed chimerism was transient. Here immunoSEQ multiplex PCR was the method, and the copy in TCRdb shows in-frame clones only, minus some. The sample totals tens of thousands of clones. Material: CD4+ T cells from blood (PBMCs), obtained 24 months after the transplant. The receptors stem from a human patient who received a combined kidney and bone marrow transplant. Some T cells may have originated in the graft donor.

Comments on this clone: The CDR3 extends 3 residues past the end of the read, so its final part is completed from the germline J gene. The rearrangement joins TRBV9 to TRBJ2-2; 9 positions match TRBD2. The V gene's germline CDR1 is SGDLS and CDR2 YYNGEE. The trim removed 1 base at V and 7 bases at J, leaving 8 bases unmatched. This CDR3 has 16 residues. Partial CDR3 DNA: TGTGCCAGCAGCGTAAATAGCGGGAGCATAATCGGGGAG. Its translation is CASSVNSGSIIGE. The CDR3 in its entirety is CASSVNSGSIIGELFF.

On this clone: The CDR3 extends 3 residues past the end of the read, so its final part is completed from the germline J gene. The V call is TRBV19, the J call TRBJ2-5; D remains ambiguous. Germline-derived CDR1 and CDR2 are LNHDA and SQIVND (reference sequence). Trimming took off 6 bases at V and 2 bases at J, with 10 bases between the two ends. The CDR3 extends over 13 amino acids. The CDR3 protein is CASREALQETQYF. CDR3 bases read: TGTGCCAGTAGAGAAGCACTACAAGAGACC.

The covered CDR3 bases are TGCAGTGCTAGCTCTCGGGACAGGGGTTACGAG. As protein: CSASSRDRGYE. In full, the CDR3 reads CSASSRDRGYEQYF. The chain uses TRBV20-1 and TRBJ2-7; 10 nucleotides match TRBD1. The read falls 3 residues short of the CDR3 end, and the missing part is taken from the germline J gene. With V trimmed by 3 bases and J by 4 bases, 6 bases remained unmatched. The germline V gene has CDR1 DFQATT and CDR2 SNEGSKA (reference sequence). The CDR3 loop spans 14 amino acids.

For this clone: The read stops 3 residues short of the end of the CDR3; the missing end is completed from the germline J gene. The chain uses TRBV5-6 and TRBJ1-5, with TRBD1 matching over 7 bases. Germline lookup yields CDR1 SGHDT and CDR2 YYEEEE. V gave up 4 bases and J gave up 4 bases; unmatched junction bases: 8. There are 15 residues in the CDR3. The DNA read from the CDR3 is TGTGCCAGCAGCCAGGGGGGCAGGAGAAATCAGCCC. Translating it yields CASSQGGRRNQP. The whole CDR3 sequence is CASSQGGRRNQPQHF. Full variable domain (remainder filled in from reference TRBV5-6 and TRBJ1-5): DAGVTQSPTHLIKTRGQQVTLRCSPKSGHDTVSWYQQALGQGPQFIFQYYEEEERQRGNFPDRFSGHQFPNYSSELNVNALLLGDSALYLCASSQGGRRNQPQHFGDGTRLSIL.

Of note for this clone: The read finishes 3 residues shy of the CDR3 end, and the germline J gene is used to complete it. The rearrangement uses TRBV20-1 and TRBJ1-5; 11 positions agree with TRBD1. The CDR3 is 17 amino acids. V lost 4 bases to trimming and J lost 0 bases; unmatched junction nucleotides: 8. Germline V gene sequence: CDR1 DFQATT, CDR2 SNEGSKA (reference sequence). The sequenced CDR3 bases are TGCAGTGCTACCCCGGGACAGGGGGAAGATAGCAATCAGCCC. It specifies CSATPGQGEDSNQP. The full CDR3 protein reads CSATPGQGEDSNQPQHF.

As concerns this clone: The read is 3 residues too short to cover the CDR3 end, so that end is filled in from the germline J gene. This chain uses TRBV19 with TRBJ1-2; D perhaps matches TRBD1 (6 bases). CDR1 is LNHDA and CDR2 is SQIVND in the germline V gene (reference sequence). V lost 10 bases, J lost 0 bases, and 18 bases lay in between. This CDR3 region has 15 residues. The DNA read from the CDR3 is TGTGCCACCACAATGGACAGCCAAGCTAACTATGGC. Its translation is CATTMDSQANYG. The whole CDR3 is CATTMDSQANYGYTF.

Remarks on this clone: The sequenced fragment ends 3 residues before the CDR3 boundary, so the rest is inferred from the germline J gene. This chain links TRBV19 with TRBJ2-1, with TRBD1 matching over 7 bases. With V trimmed by 3 bases and J by 7 bases, 18 bases remained unmatched. This CDR3 comprises 18 residues. From germline, CDR1 is LNHDA and CDR2 SQIVND (reference sequence). CDR3 DNA (partial): TGTGCCAGTAGTATCTATAACCCCCGACAGGGAGCTGGGAATGAG. Protein product: CASSIYNPRQGAGNE. In full, the CDR3 reads CASSIYNPRQGAGNEQFF.

Regarding this clone: The read falls 3 residues short of the CDR3 end, and the missing part is taken from the germline J gene. The J gene is TRBJ1-2, the V gene TRBV6-2 or TRBV6-3, with D possibly matching TRBD1 (5 bases). Germline V lookup: CDR1 MNHEY, CDR2 SVGEGT. This CDR3 is built from 13 residues. CDR3 DNA, as far as it was read: TGTCCCACTTATAGACAGCTGATCTATGGC. It is translated as CPTYRQLIYG. The complete CDR3 protein is CPTYRQLIYGYTF.

As regards this clone: The DNA ends 3 residues before the CDR3 does, and the rest of the CDR3 is filled in from the germline J gene. The chain carries TRBV19 and TRBJ2-2; D possibly corresponds to TRBD2 (6 bases). V lost 10 bases and J 4 bases, leaving 16 bases between the germline ends. In germline, CDR1 is LNHDA, CDR2 SQIVND (reference sequence). The CDR3 totals 14 residues. The DNA read from the CDR3 is TGTGCCACCCCGTCCCGGGGGACCACCGGGGAG. Amino acid sequence: CATPSRGTTGE. The CDR3 in its entirety is CATPSRGTTGELFF.

As regards this clone: The missing CDR3 end, 3 residues past where the read stops, is filled in from the germline J gene. The genes are TRBV5-1 and TRBJ1-1, with unresolved D. CDR1 and CDR2 (germline): SGHRS, YFSETQ. The CDR3 has 15 residues. Trimming cost V 1 base and J 1 base, with 11 bases left between them. The CDR3 loop is CASSLLAQQNTEAFF. CDR3 DNA (partial): TGCGCCAGCAGCTTGTTGGCACAGCAGAACACTGAA.

Turning to this clone: From the germline J gene comes the end of the CDR3, since the read stops 3 residues before it. The chain employs TRBV7-2 and TRBJ1-5, with 9 bases identical to TRBD1. Germline trimming cut 4 bases from V and 7 bases from J; bases unmatched to any gene: 14. The CDR3 covers 17 residues. Germline CDR1 and CDR2: SGHTA and FQGNSA. The CDR3 spells CASSSAPGQGLGQPQHF. The covered CDR3 bases are TGTGCCAGCAGCTCAGCTCCGGGACAGGGCTTAGGGCAGCCC.

A note on this clone: The read finishes 3 residues shy of the CDR3 end, and the germline J gene is used to complete it. This rearrangement joins TRBV4-2 to TRBJ2-3; maybe TRBD2 (6 bases). Trimming removed 3 bases from V and 0 bases from J, with 13 bases in between. CDR1 and CDR2 (germline): LGHNA, YNFKEQ. The CDR3 has 16 amino acids. This CDR3 is CASSHWGEISTDTQYF. The sequenced CDR3 bases are TGTGCCAGCAGCCATTGGGGGGAGATAAGCACAGATACG.

A note on this clone: The read ends 3 residues before the CDR3 terminus; that terminus is restored from the germline J gene. The chain couples TRBV2 to TRBJ2-7; D perhaps matches TRBD1 (7 bases). V was trimmed by 5 bases and J by 4 bases, leaving 15 bases between them. Germline CDR1 is SNHLY and CDR2 is FYNNEI. The CDR3 spans 14 residues. CDR3 region: CASSRQGLAYEQYF. The DNA read from the CDR3 is TGTGCCAGCAGTCGACAGGGACTTGCATACGAG.

Note on this clone: The read stops 3 residues short of the end of the CDR3; the missing end is completed from the germline J gene. J is TRBJ2-5 and V is TRBV7-8; 9 positions match TRBD1. CDR3 length equals 15 residues. CDR1 and CDR2 from the germline V gene are SGHVS and FQNEAQ. V lost 8 bases, J lost 7 bases, and 14 bases stayed unmatched. Incomplete CDR3 DNA: TGTGCCAGCGGGTTACAGGGGGCCTCCGGGGGGACC. As protein: CASGLQGASGGT. The full-length CDR3 reads as CASGLQGASGGTQYF.

A word on this clone: The sequenced fragment ends 3 residues before the CDR3 boundary, so the rest is inferred from the germline J gene. V and J are TRBV5-6 and TRBJ2-5; TRBD1 matches at 7 bases. The junction had 5 bases not matched to a gene; V was cut back by 4 bases and J by 2 bases. The germline V gene encodes CDR1 SGHDT and CDR2 YYEEEE. CDR3 size: 14 residues. CDR3 residues: CASSRGQDQETQYF. CDR3 DNA (partial): TGTGCCAGCAGCCGAGGACAGGATCAAGAGACC.

Remarks on this clone: The read terminates 3 residues ahead of where the CDR3 ends, so the germline J gene completes it. This chain links TRBV29-1 with TRBJ2-3; 9 positions match TRBD2. V was pared by 2 bases and J by 3 bases, with 9 bases of the junction left unmatched. This CDR3 is 16 amino acids long. Germline assignment: CDR1 SQVTM and CDR2 ANQGSEA. The sequenced part of the CDR3 DNA is TGCAGCGTTGAAAGAGGTAGCGGGAGTCAAACAGATACG. Amino acid sequence: CSVERGSGSQTDT. From start to end, the CDR3 is CSVERGSGSQTDTQYF.

Notes on this clone: The read ends 3 residues shy of where the CDR3 ends; the end is completed using the germline J gene. The chain is built from TRBV5-1 and TRBJ2-5; D is unclear. Germline CDR1 SGHRS, CDR2 YFSETQ. Trimming pared 0 bases from V and 3 bases from J, leaving 6 bases between. The CDR3 is made up of 13 amino acids. The CDR3 loop is CASSLGEEETQYF. The sequenced part of the CDR3 DNA is TGCGCCAGCAGCTTGGGAGAGGAAGAGACC.

A remark on this clone: The read stops 3 residues short of the end of the CDR3; the missing end is completed from the germline J gene. V gene TRBV30 combines with J gene TRBJ1-5, with D perhaps matching TRBD1 (6 bases). CDR1 is GTSNPN and CDR2 is SVGIG in the germline V gene (reference sequence). V lost 2 bases to trimming and J lost 5 bases, with 16 bases between them. The CDR3 runs to 15 residues. CDR3 DNA, as far as it was read: TGTGCCTGGAGTCCTGGCAGGGGAGGGTATCAGCCC. Translated: CAWSPGRGGYQP. The entire CDR3 protein reads CAWSPGRGGYQPQHF.

About this clone itself: Sequencing ends 3 residues short of the CDR3 end; the germline J gene provides the rest. This chain joins TRBV11-2 and TRBJ2-6; D remains ambiguous. The V end was cut by 7 bases, the J end by 4 bases, with 8 bases between. The CDR3 runs to 13 residues. CDR1 SGHAT and CDR2 FQNNGV come from the germline V gene. Here the CDR3 reads CASKLSGANVLTF. CDR3 DNA, as far as it was read: TGTGCCAGCAAATTGTCGGGGGCCAACGTC.

To note about this clone: The read halts 3 residues ahead of the CDR3 end, with the missing end drawn from the germline J gene. Other DNA sequences in the same sample also yield this CDR3. The genes are TRBV5-6 and TRBJ2-7; D is uncertain. The V end was cut by 0 bases, the J end by 1 base, with 5 bases between. The CDR3 sequence is 13 residues long. Looked up from germline, CDR1 is SGHDT and CDR2 is YYEEEE. The CDR3: CASSLGRSYEQYF. The part of the CDR3 DNA that was read is TGTGCCAGCAGCTTGGGGCGGTCCTACGAG.

Concerning this clone itself: The read comes to an end 3 residues before the CDR3 does, leaving the germline J gene to fill in the end. The rearrangement joins TRBV30 to TRBJ2-3, with D possibly TRBD2 on 5 matching bases. V was pared by 2 bases and J by 6 bases, with 9 bases between. Germline V gene lookup returns CDR1 GTSNPN and CDR2 SVGIG (reference sequence). The length of the CDR3 is 12 residues. CDR3 protein: CAWSLRGDTQYF. The CDR3 bases that were read are TGTGCCTGGAGTCTCCGAGGGGATACG. The complete variable domain, with remaining parts taken from reference TRBV30 and TRBJ2-3, reads SQTIHQWPATLVQPVGSPLSLECTVEGTSNPNLYWYRQAAGRGLQLLFYSVGIGQISSEVPQNLSASRPQDRQFILSSKKLLLSDSGFYLCAWSLRGDTQYFGPGTRLTVL.

Concerning this clone itself: The read ends 3 residues early relative to the CDR3; the germline J gene fills the gap. The V call is TRBV7-6, the J call TRBJ2-2; 11 bases agree with TRBD2. The germline gives CDR1 SGHVS, CDR2 FNYEAQ. V shed 5 bases and J 5 bases; nucleotides not matched to a gene: 13. The CDR3 contains 18 residues. The DNA read from the CDR3 is TGTGCCAGCAGCCCCACGGCACTAGCGGGAGCCGGGACCGGGGAG. Protein sequence: CASSPTALAGAGTGE. The complete CDR3 sequence is CASSPTALAGAGTGELFF.